This T cell receptor beta chain was captured in a study of PD-L1 blockade in urothelial cancer. Study in general: Males with urothelial cancer arising in the bladder constituted most of the 29 patients. Analyses were performed on blood at 3 weeks after treatment start (the second dose) and at 6 weeks. Blood samples had a median of approximately 150,000 T cells, 75,000 or so unique TCRs, and clonality roughly 0.088. Study outcomes and limitations: When measured at 3 weeks, tumor-associated blood clones expanded more in durable-benefit patients.

The table came from immunoSEQ multiplex PCR; TCRdb's copy has only in-frame clones and leaves some out. The sample yields about 87,000 clones, roughly 90% seen once. The CDR3 contains 15 residues. The ends lost 5 bases at V and 5 bases at J; junction bases unmatched: 9. CDR1 and CDR2 from the germline V gene are MDHEN and SYDVKM. The time point: pretreatment peripheral blood. About this clone itself: Antigen: not known.

The rearrangement links TRBV28 to TRBJ1-2, with 9 bases aligning to TRBD1. Sequencing used PBMCs, obtained around atezolizumab (anti-PD-L1) treatment. This receptor was taken from a woman of 80 years or more with urothelial cancer. CDR3 nucleotide sequence: TGTGCCAGCAGTCCCGCGGGACAGGGACTTTATGGCTACACCTTC. Translating gives CASSPAGQGLYGYTF.